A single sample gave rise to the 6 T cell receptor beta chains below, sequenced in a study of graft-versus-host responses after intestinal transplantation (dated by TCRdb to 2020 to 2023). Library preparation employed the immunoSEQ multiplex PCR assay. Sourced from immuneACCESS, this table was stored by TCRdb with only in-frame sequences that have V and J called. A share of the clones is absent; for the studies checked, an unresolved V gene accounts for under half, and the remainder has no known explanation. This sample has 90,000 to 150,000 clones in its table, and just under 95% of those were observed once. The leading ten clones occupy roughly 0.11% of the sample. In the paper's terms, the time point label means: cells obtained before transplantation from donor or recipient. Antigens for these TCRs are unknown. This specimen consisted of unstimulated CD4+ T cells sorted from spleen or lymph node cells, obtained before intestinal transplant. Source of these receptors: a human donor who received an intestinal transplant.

DNA of the CDR3: TGTGCCAGCGGGCAAAGCCGAGCGGGAGCAGCTACAGATACGCAGTATTTT. Protein: CASGQSRAGAATDTQYF. The chain uses TRBV27 and TRBJ2-3, with 8 bases matching TRBD2. CDR1 is MNHEY, CDR2 SMNVEV, per germline (reference sequence). J lost 3 bases, V lost 8 bases, and 16 bases had no gene match. This CDR3 region has 17 residues.

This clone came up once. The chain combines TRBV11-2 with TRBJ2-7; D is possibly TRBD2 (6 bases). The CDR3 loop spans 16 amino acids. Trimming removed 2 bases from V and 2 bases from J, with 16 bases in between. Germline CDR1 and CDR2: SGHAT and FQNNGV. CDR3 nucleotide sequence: TGTGCCAGCAGCTTACCAGGAGGGCGTACCGCCTACGAGCAGTACTTC. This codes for CASSLPGGRTAYEQYF.

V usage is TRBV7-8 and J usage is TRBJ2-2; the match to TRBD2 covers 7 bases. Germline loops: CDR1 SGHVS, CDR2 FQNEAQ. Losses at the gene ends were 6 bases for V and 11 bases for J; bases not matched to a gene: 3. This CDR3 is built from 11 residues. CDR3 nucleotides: TGTGCCAGCAGGGGGGGGAGAGAGCTGTTTTTT. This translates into CASRGGRELFF.

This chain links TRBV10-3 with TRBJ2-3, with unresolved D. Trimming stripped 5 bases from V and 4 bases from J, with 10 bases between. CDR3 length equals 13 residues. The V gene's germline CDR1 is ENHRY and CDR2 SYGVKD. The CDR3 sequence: CAISSLEADTQYF. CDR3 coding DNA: TGTGCCATCAGTTCGCTAGAAGCAGATACGCAGTATTTT.

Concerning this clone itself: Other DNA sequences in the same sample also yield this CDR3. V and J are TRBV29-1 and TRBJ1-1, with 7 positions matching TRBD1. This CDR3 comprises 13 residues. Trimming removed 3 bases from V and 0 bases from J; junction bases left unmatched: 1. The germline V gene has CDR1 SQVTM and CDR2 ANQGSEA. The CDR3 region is CSVDRGLNTEAFF. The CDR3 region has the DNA TGCAGCGTTGACAGGGGGTTGAACACTGAAGCTTTCTTT.

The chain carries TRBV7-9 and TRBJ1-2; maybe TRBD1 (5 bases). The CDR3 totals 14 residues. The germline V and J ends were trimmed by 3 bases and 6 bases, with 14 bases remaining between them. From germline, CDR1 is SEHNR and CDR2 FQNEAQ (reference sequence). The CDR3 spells CASSLVGAGDGYTF. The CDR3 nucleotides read TGTGCCAGCAGCTTGGTAGGGGCCGGTGATGGCTACACCTTC.